Listed here are 12 T cell receptor beta chains from one sample, sequenced in a study of cytomegalovirus exposure and HLA in healthy donors. 13 Jbeta primers and 60 Vbeta primers were used for the PCR. Sequenced by immunoSEQ multiplex PCR; TCRdb stores in-frame clones only, minus some. The repertoire consists of about 260,000 clones, with 70% to 90% occurring once and the leading ten covering roughly 2%. Sequencing used PBMCs. The receptor set was obtained from a middle-aged woman in good health and CMV-seropositive.

This clone is a singleton in its sample. The rearrangement uses TRBV28 and TRBJ1-1; D gene unclear. Between the trimmed V and J ends, which lost 7 bases and 7 bases, there was a span of 10 bases. The CDR3 extends over 11 amino acids. Germline values: CDR1 MDHEN, CDR2 SYDVKM. CDR3 amino acids: CASTLSREAFF. For the CDR3, the DNA is TGTGCCAGCACCCTAAGCCGTGAAGCTTTCTTT.

Details on this clone: The same CDR3 is also encoded by other DNA sequences in this sample. CDR3 in DNA: TGCGCCAGCAGCCAAGGTATAGATACGCAGTATTTT. As protein: CASSQGIDTQYF. The chain links TRBV4-1 to TRBJ2-3, with D unclear. The germline V gene encodes CDR1 MGHRA and CDR2 YSYEKL. The V end was cut by 1 base, the J end by 5 bases, with 4 bases between. This CDR3 region has 12 residues.

CDR3 DNA sequence: TGTGCCAGCAGTCCTTTAAGCGGGAGGCGCACAGATACGCAGTATTTT. Translating it yields CASSPLSGRRTDTQYF. The chain links TRBV28 to TRBJ2-3; 9 bases align to TRBD2. CDR1 and CDR2 from the germline V gene are MDHEN and SYDVKM. The CDR3 covers 16 residues. V was pared by 5 bases and J by 1 base, with 7 bases of the junction left unmatched.

Concerning this clone itself: The sample has other DNA sequences that encode this CDR3 too. This rearrangement joins TRBV29-1 to TRBJ2-7; TRBD2 matches 9 bases. The V gene's germline CDR1 is SQVTM and CDR2 ANQGSEA. The CDR3 covers 13 residues. V lost 6 bases, J lost 2 bases, and 5 bases stayed unmatched. The CDR3 bases are TGCAGCGTAGAATTAGCGGGAGCCTACGAGCAGTACTTC. Translated: CSVELAGAYEQYF.

DNA for the CDR3: TGTGCCAGCAGTTACTCCGGCCAGGGGGCTCAGAAACTGTTTTTT. Protein product: CASSYSGQGAQKLFF. The rearrangement uses TRBV6-5 and TRBJ1-4, with 8 nucleotides matching TRBD1. Germline V lookup: CDR1 MNHEY, CDR2 SVGAGI. The CDR3 is made up of 15 amino acids. The V gene end was trimmed by 0 bases and the J gene end by 11 bases; junction bases not matched to a gene: 8.

The CDR3 spells CASSSGAGFYNSPLHF. CDR3 DNA: TGTGCCAGCAGCTCTGGGGCAGGGTTCTATAATTCACCCCTCCACTTT. The rearrangement joins TRBV7-6 to TRBJ1-6, with D possibly TRBD1 on 5 matching bases. Per germline, CDR1 SGHVS and CDR2 FNYEAQ. This CDR3 comprises 16 residues. V dropped 4 bases and J dropped 3 bases, with 13 bases sitting between them.

The chain is built from TRBV18 and TRBJ2-3; 10 nucleotides match TRBD1. V dropped 6 bases and J dropped 3; count of bases not matched to a gene: 3. CDR1 is KGHSH, CDR2 LQKENI, per germline. The CDR3 is 14 residues long. CDR3 bases: TGTGCCAGCTCCAGGACAGGGGGGACAGATACGCAGTATTTT. Its protein is CASSRTGGTDTQYF.

This clone was seen a handful of times. The rearrangement uses TRBV11-2 and TRBJ2-1; TRBD2 agrees at 11 bases. The CDR3 totals 17 residues. CDR1 SGHAT and CDR2 FQNNGV come from the germline V gene. Trimming at V came to 3 bases and at J to 6 bases, leaving 10 bases not matched to a gene. CDR3: CASSFVLLAGAGNEQFF. The CDR3 nucleotides read TGTGCCAGCAGCTTCGTTCTACTAGCGGGAGCGGGCAATGAGCAGTTCTTC.

The genes are TRBV19 and TRBJ2-1; 9 positions agree with TRBD2. CDR1 is LNHDA, CDR2 SQIVND, per germline (reference sequence). The trim removed 3 bases at V and 4 bases at J, leaving 4 bases unmatched. This CDR3 spans 15 amino acids. The CDR3 DNA reads TGTGCCAGTAGTATGTTGACTAGCGGATACAATGAGCAGTTCTTC. This codes for CASSMLTSGYNEQFF.

The chain combines TRBV27 with TRBJ2-1, with 7 nucleotides matching TRBD1. CDR3 size: 17 residues. V gave up 6 bases and J gave up 2 bases; unmatched junction bases: 13. Germline CDR1 is MNHEY and CDR2 is SMNVEV (reference sequence). The CDR3 protein is CASRRTGTAYTYNEQFF. The CDR3 coding sequence is TGTGCCAGCAGGCGCACCGGGACAGCCTACACCTACAATGAGCAGTTCTTC.

The chain combines TRBV5-5 with TRBJ1-1; possible D gene TRBD1, 6 bases. The CDR3 runs 14 residues. The V end was cut by 2 bases, the J end by 1 base, with 9 bases between. Germline V gene sequence: CDR1 SGHKS, CDR2 YYEKEE (reference sequence). The CDR3 protein is CASSFQGKNTEAFF. DNA for the CDR3: TGTGCCAGCAGCTTCCAGGGGAAGAACACTGAAGCTTTCTTT.

This chain connects TRBV7-3 to TRBJ2-2; possible D gene TRBD2, 5 bases. Germline CDR1 reads SGHTA; CDR2 reads FQGTGA. V was shortened by 5 bases and J by 6 bases, with 10 bases between the two germline ends. The CDR3 extends over 13 amino acids. The CDR3: CASSPEEAGELFF. In DNA form, the CDR3 reads TGTGCCAGCAGCCCTGAGGAGGCCGGGGAGCTGTTTTTT. The full variable domain, its missing parts supplied by reference TRBV7-3 and TRBJ2-2, is GAGVSQTPSNKVTEKGKYVELRCDPISGHTALYWYRQSLGQGPEFLIYFQGTGAADDSGLPNDRFFAVRPEGSVSTLKIQRTERGDSAVYLCASSPEEAGELFFGEGSRLTVL.